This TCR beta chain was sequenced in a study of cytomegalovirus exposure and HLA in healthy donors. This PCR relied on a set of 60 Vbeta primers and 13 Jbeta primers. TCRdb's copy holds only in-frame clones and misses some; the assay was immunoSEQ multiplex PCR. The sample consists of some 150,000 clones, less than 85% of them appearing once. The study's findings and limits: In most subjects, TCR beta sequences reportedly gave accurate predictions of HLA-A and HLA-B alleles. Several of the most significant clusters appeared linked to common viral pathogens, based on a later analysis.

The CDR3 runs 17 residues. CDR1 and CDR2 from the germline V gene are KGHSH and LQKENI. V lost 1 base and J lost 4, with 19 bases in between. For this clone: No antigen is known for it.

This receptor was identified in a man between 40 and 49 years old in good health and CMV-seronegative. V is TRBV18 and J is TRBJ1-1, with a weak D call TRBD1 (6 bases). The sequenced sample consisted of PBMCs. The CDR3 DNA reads TGTGCCAGCTCACCACTGCAGGGGCGGAATTGGGGCACTGAAGCTTTCTTT. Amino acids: CASSPLQGRNWGTEAFF.